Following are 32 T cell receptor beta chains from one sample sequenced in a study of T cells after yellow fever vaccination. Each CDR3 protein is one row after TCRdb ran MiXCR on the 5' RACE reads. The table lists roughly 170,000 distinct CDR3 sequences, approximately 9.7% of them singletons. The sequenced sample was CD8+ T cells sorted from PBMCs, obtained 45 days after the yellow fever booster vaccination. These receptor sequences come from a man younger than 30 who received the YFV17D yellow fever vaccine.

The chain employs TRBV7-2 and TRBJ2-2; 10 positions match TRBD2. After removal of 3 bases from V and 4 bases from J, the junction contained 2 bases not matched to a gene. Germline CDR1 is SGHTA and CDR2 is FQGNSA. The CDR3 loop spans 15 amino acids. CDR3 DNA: TGTGCCAGCAGCTTCACTAGCGGGGTCACCGGGGAGCTGTTTTTT. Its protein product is CASSFTSGVTGELFF.

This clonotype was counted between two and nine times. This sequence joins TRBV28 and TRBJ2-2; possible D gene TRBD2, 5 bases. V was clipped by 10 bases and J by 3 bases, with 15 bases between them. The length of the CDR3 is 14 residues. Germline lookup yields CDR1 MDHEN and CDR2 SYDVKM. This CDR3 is CATRFGVYTGELFF. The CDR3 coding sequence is TGTGCCACGCGGTTCGGGGTTTACACCGGGGAGCTGTTTTTT.

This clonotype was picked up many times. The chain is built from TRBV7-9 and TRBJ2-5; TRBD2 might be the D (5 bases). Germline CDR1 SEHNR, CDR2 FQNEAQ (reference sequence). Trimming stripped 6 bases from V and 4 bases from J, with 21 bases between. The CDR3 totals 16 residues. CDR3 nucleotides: TGTGCCAGCAGTCCAACCCCTGGGCCGGCGGGAGAGACCCAGTACTTC. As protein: CASSPTPGPAGETQYF.

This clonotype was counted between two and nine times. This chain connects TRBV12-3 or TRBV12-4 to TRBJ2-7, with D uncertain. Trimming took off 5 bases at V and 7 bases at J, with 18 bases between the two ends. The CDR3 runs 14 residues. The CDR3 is CASSPSAAVGEQYF. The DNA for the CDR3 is TGTGCCAGCAGTCCCTCCGCCGCGGTTGGAGAGCAGTACTTC.

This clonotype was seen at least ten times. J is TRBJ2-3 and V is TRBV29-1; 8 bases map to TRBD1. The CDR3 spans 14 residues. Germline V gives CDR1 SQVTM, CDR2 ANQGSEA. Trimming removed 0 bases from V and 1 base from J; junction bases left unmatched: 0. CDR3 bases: TGCAGCGTTGAAGAGGACAGGGGCACAGATACGCAGTATTTT. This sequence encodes CSVEEDRGTDTQYF.

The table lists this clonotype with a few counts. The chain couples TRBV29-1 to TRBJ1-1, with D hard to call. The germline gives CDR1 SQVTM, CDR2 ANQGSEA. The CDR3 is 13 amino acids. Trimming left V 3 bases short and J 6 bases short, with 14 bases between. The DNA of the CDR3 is TGCAGCGTTGAGTCGGAGCGGAGGCCTGAAGCTTTCTTT. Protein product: CSVESERRPEAFF.

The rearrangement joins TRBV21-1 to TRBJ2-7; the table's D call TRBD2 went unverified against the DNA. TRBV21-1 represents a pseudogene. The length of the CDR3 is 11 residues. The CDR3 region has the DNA TGTGCCAGGAGGGGAGCAGCCGAGCAGTACGTC. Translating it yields CARRGAAEQYV.

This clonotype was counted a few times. CDR3 residues: CASSALPGQGATPTF. The DNA of the CDR3 is TGTGCCAGCAGCGCCTTACCGGGACAGGGGGCCACCCCTACTTTC. This chain uses TRBV9 with TRBJ2-6; 12 positions match TRBD1. This CDR3 contains 15 residues. J gave up 19 bases and V 3 bases, and 14 bases lay outside the gene matches. CDR1 SGDLS and CDR2 YYNGEE come from the germline V gene.

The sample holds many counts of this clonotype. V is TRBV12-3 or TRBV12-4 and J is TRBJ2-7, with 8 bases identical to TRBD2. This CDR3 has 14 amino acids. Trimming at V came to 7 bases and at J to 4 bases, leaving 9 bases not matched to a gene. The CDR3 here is CASNQGPGGYEQYF. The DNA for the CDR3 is TGTGCCAGCAACCAAGGGCCGGGAGGGTACGAGCAGTACTTC.

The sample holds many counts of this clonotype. DNA of the CDR3: TGTGCCAGCAGTTATCTCGGCGGGGGGAACAATGAGCAGTTCTTC. Translated: CASSYLGGGNNEQFF. This sequence joins TRBV6-6 and TRBJ2-1; 8 nucleotides agree with TRBD2. V lost 3 bases, J lost 5 bases, and 6 bases stayed unmatched. The CDR3 has 15 amino acids. Germline V gene lookup returns CDR1 MNHNY and CDR2 SVGAGI (reference sequence).

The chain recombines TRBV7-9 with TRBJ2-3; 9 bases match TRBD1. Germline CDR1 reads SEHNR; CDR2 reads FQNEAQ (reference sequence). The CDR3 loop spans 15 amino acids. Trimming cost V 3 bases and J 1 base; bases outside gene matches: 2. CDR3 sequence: CASSFRDRGTDTQYF. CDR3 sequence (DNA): TGTGCCAGCAGCTTCAGGGACAGGGGCACAGATACGCAGTATTTT.

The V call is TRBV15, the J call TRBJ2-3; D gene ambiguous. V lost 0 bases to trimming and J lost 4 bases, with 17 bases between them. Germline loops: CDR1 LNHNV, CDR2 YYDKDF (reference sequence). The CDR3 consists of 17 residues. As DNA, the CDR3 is TGTGCCACCAGCAGAGAAATGGCCAAACTCGGCCCAGATACGCAGTATTTT. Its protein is CATSREMAKLGPDTQYF.

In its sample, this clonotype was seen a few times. The CDR3 nucleotides are TGTGCCAGCAGCTTAACGCGGGACACTGTCTCCTACGAGCAGTACTTC. Its protein product is CASSLTRDTVSYEQYF. This chain joins TRBV7-9 and TRBJ2-7; D tentatively fits TRBD1 or TRBD2 (6 bases each). V lost 2 bases to trimming and J lost 0 bases, with 14 bases between them. This CDR3 has 16 residues. Germline V gene sequence: CDR1 SEHNR, CDR2 FQNEAQ (reference sequence). Full variable domain (outside the CDR3, taken from reference TRBV7-9 and TRBJ2-7): DTGVSQNPRHKITKRGQNVTFRCDPISEHNRLYWYRQTLGQGPEFLTYFQNEAQLEKSRLLSDRFSAERPKGSFSTLEIQRTEQGDSAMYLCASSLTRDTVSYEQYFGPGTRLTVT.

CDR3 amino acids: CASSPGTEGAEGQPQHF. The CDR3 DNA is TGTGCCAGCAGTCCCGGGACAGAGGGGGCTGAGGGTCAGCCCCAGCATTTT. V is TRBV28 and J is TRBJ1-5, with 7 positions matching TRBD1. J lost 6 bases, V lost 5 bases, and 16 bases had no gene match. The CDR3 is 17 amino acids. Germline V gives CDR1 MDHEN, CDR2 SYDVKM.

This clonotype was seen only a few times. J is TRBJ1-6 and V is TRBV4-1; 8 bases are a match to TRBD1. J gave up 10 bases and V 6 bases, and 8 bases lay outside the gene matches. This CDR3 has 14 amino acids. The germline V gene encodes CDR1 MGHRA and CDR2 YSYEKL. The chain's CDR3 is CASSYDRGGSPLHF. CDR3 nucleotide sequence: TGCGCCAGCAGTTACGACAGGGGAGGGTCACCCCTCCACTTT.

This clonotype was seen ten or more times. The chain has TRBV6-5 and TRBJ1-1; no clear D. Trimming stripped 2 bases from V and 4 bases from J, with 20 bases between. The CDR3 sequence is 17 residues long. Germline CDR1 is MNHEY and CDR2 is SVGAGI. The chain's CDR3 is CASSYVAQVGGFTEAFF. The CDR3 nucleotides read TGTGCCAGCAGTTACGTGGCCCAGGTGGGTGGGTTCACTGAAGCTTTCTTT.

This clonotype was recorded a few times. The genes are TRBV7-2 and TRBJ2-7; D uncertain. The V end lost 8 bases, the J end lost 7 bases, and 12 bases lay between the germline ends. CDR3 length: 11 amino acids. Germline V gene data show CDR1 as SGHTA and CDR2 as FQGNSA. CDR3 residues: CASGEVGEQYF. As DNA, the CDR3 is TGTGCCAGCGGCGAGGTAGGGGAGCAGTACTTC.

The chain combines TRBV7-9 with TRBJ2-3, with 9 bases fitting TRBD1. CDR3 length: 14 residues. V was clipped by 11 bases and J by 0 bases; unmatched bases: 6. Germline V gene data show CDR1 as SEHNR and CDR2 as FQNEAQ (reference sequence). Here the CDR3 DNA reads TGTGCCGGGACAGGGCCCCTTAGCACAGATACGCAGTATTTT. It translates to CAGTGPLSTDTQYF.

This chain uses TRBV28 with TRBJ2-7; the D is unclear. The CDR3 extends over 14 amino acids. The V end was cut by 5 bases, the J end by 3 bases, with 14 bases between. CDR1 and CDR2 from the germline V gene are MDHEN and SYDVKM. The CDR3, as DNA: TGTGCCAGCAGTCACGACGGGTTAAACTACGAGCAGTACGTC. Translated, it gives CASSHDGLNYEQYV.

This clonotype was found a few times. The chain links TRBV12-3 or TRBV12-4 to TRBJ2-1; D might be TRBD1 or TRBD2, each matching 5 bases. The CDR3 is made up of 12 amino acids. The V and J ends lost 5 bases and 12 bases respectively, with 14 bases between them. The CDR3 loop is CASSPGLQGQFF. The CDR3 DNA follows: TGTGCCAGCAGTCCGGGGCTTCAGGGGCAGTTCTTC.

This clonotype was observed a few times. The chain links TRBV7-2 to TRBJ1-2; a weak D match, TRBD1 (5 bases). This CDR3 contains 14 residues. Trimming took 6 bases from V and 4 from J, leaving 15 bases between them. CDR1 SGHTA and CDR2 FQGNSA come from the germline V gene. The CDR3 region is CASRPVGGGYGYTF. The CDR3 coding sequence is TGTGCCAGCAGACCAGTGGGGGGTGGCTATGGCTACACCTTC.

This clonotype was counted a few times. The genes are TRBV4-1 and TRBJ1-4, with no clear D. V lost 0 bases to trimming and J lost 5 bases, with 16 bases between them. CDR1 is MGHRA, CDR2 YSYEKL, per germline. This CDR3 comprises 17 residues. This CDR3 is CASSQDLEGRSNEKLFF. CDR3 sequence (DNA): TGCGCCAGCAGCCAAGATCTCGAGGGCCGCTCAAATGAAAAACTGTTTTTT.

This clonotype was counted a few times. The CDR3 region is CASSLKAGAPDTQYF. DNA of the CDR3: TGTGCCAGCAGTTTAAAGGCGGGGGCCCCAGATACGCAGTATTTT. V usage is TRBV12-3 or TRBV12-4 and J usage is TRBJ2-3; D may be TRBD2 (7 bases). Trimming stripped 2 bases from V and 4 bases from J, with 13 bases between. The CDR3 runs to 15 residues.

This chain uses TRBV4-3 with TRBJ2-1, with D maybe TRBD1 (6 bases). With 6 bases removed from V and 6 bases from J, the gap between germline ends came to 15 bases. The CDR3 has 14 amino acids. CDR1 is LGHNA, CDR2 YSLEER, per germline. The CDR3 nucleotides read TGCGCCAGCAGTCAAAGGGGGTTGGGCAATGAGCAGTTCTTC. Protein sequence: CASSQRGLGNEQFF.

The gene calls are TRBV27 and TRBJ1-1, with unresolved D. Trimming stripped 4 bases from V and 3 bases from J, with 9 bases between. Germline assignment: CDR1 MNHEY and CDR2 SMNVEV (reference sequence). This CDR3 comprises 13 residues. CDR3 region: CASSYNSDTEAFF. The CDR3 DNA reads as TGTGCCAGCAGTTATAATAGTGACACTGAAGCTTTCTTT.

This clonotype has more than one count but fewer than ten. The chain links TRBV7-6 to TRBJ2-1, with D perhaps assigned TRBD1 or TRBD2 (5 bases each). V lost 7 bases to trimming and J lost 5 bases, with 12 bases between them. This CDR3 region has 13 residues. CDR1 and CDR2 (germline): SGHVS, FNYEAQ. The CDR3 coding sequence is TGTGCCAGCAAGGGTTGGGGACACAATGAGCAGTTCTTC. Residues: CASKGWGHNEQFF.

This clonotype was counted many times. Here the CDR3 reads CASTVRETQYF. CDR3 nucleotide sequence: TGTGCCAGCACCGTCAGGGAGACCCAGTACTTC. J is TRBJ2-5 and V is TRBV6-5; D not resolved. Germline V gene sequence: CDR1 MNHEY, CDR2 SVGAGI. Trimming cost V 7 bases and J 5 bases, with 8 bases left between them. The CDR3 loop spans 11 amino acids.

CDR3 residues: CASSLKGTGPYEQYF. CDR3 sequence (DNA): TGTGCCAGCAGTCTAAAGGGGACAGGCCCCTACGAGCAGTACTTC. The chain combines TRBV7-2 with TRBJ2-7, with TRBD1 identical over 8 bases. This CDR3 comprises 15 residues. Germline V CDR1 and CDR2: SGHTA, FQGNSA. After removal of 6 bases from V and 2 bases from J, the junction contained 9 bases not matched to a gene. The full variable domain, rest sourced from reference TRBV7-2 and TRBJ2-7, is GAGVSQSPSNKVTEKGKDVELRCDPISGHTALYWYRQSLGQGLEFLIYFQGNSAPDKSGLPSDRFSAERTGGSVSTLTIQRTQQEDSAVYLCASSLKGTGPYEQYFGPGTRLTVT.

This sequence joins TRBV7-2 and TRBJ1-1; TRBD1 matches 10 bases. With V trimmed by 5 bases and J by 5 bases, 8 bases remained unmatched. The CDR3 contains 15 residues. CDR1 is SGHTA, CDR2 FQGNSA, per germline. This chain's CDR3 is CASSAAGTGATEAFF. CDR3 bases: TGTGCCAGCAGCGCGGCCGGGACAGGGGCAACTGAAGCTTTCTTT.

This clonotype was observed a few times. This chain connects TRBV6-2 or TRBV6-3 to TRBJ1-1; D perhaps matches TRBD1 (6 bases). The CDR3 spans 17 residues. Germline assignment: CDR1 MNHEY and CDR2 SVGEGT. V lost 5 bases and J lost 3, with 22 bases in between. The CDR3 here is CASSEDRPGGGDTEAFF. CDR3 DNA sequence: TGTGCCAGCAGTGAAGACAGGCCTGGCGGGGGGGACACTGAAGCTTTCTTT.

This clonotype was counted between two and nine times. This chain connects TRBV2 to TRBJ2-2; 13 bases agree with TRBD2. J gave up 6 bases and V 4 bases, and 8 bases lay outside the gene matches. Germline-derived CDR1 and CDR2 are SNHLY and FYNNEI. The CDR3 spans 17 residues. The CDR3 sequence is CASSVDPGTSGAGELFF. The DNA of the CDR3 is TGTGCCAGCAGTGTAGACCCCGGGACTAGCGGGGCCGGGGAGCTGTTTTTT.

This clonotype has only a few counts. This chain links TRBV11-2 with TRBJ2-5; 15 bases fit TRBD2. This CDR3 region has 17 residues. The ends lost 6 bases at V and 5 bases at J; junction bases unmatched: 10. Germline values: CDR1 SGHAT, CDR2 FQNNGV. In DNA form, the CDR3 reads TGTGCCAGCAGAGGACTAGCGGGGGGGCTGGGTTCGGAGACCCAGTACTTC. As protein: CASRGLAGGLGSETQYF.